The 6 T cell receptor beta chains in this list originate from one sample, sequenced in a study of T-cell reconstitution after alpha-beta-depleted transplantation in children. The authors prepared the TCRbeta library with unique molecular identifiers. TCRdb ran MiXCR on the PCR reads and lists one entry per CDR3 protein. The data contain 700,000 to 950,000 distinct CDR3 sequences, roughly 15% of them seen just once; the ten biggest clones take up roughly 5%. Source: PBMCs, mostly from graft donor cells, taken 360 days after TCRalphabeta/CD19-depleted stem cell transplant. These receptors all come from a male patient younger than 18 who had a stem cell transplant for acute lymphoblastic leukemia, so the T cells may come from the graft donor.

This chain connects TRBV12-3 or TRBV12-4 to TRBJ2-5; D is undetermined. CDR3 length equals 15 residues. V lost 6 bases to trimming and J lost 0 bases, with 14 bases between them. This chain's CDR3 is CASSSRRAYQETQYF. In DNA, the CDR3 is TGTGCCAGCAGCTCCAGAAGGGCATACCAAGAGACCCAGTACTTC.

The chain combines TRBV20-1 with TRBJ2-1, with 9 bases fitting TRBD1. Unmatched junction bases numbered 9, after V lost 2 bases and J lost 4 bases. This CDR3 is built from 16 residues. The germline V gene has CDR1 DFQATT and CDR2 SNEGSKA (reference sequence). CDR3: CSARKLWDREYNEQFF. The CDR3 bases are TGCAGTGCTAGAAAATTATGGGACAGGGAATACAATGAGCAGTTCTTC.

J is TRBJ2-4 and V is TRBV4-1; 8 nucleotides align to TRBD2. The germline gives CDR1 MGHRA, CDR2 YSYEKL. V lost 1 base to trimming and J lost 0 bases; unmatched junction nucleotides: 5. The CDR3 loop spans 17 amino acids. In DNA, the CDR3 is TGCGCCAGCAGCCAAGGGTCCCGGGGGGGAGCCAAAAACATTCAGTACTTC. It codes for CASSQGSRGGAKNIQYF.

The chain recombines TRBV5-1 with TRBJ2-2; D gene uncertain. Per the germline V gene, CDR1 is SGHRS and CDR2 is YFSETQ. V was trimmed by 0 bases and J by 8 bases, leaving 14 bases between them. The CDR3 length is 15 residues. CDR3: CASSLGLSTVGELFF. The CDR3 DNA reads as TGCGCCAGCAGCTTGGGACTCAGTACGGTGGGGGAGCTGTTTTTT.

This chain connects TRBV5-1 to TRBJ2-1; no reliable D call. Germline-derived CDR1 and CDR2 are SGHRS and YFSETQ. Trimming removed 0 bases at V and 9 bases at J, with 13 bases between. There are 14 residues in the CDR3. The CDR3 coding sequence is TGCGCCAGCAGCTTGGCGCTGGGCCAGCTTGAGCAGTTCTTC. Translated: CASSLALGQLEQFF.

This clonotype appeared a few times. The chain couples TRBV19 to TRBJ2-1; 7 nucleotides agree with TRBD1. Germline V gives CDR1 LNHDA, CDR2 SQIVND (reference sequence). V trimming: 3 bases; J trimming: 7 bases; junction bases outside the gene matches: 9. This CDR3 is built from 15 residues. The CDR3 DNA sequence: TGTGCCAGTAGTATGGAAGGGGGCTCCTGGAATGAGCAGTTCTTC. Protein sequence: CASSMEGGSWNEQFF.